The clone carrying this TCR beta chain was detected many times. What it recognizes is unknown. The sample originates from a study of read filtering for tumor transcriptome and immune sequencing. Study-wide background: Per sample, TCR-region reads ranged about 4 to 11 million by IR-seq, roughly 80 to 1,300 by RNA-seq.

V shed 3 bases and J shed 8 bases, with 12 bases lying between them. The germline CDR1 and CDR2 sequences are GTSNPN and SVGIG (reference sequence). This CDR3 is built from 12 residues. The library was built from about 400 ng RNA with molecular barcoded adaptors for alpha/delta and beta/gamma chains. One entry per CDR3 protein, called by TCRdb with MiXCR from the reads. The sample carries over 35,000 distinct CDR3 sequences, around 11% recorded once. Points from the study as a whole: This fraction held mixed bone marrow immune cells after CD138-negative sorting. Dropping single-read clonotypes raised IR-seq and RNA-seq shared-clonotype correlation.

The sample comprised a population of CD138-negative cells sorted from bone marrow. The V call is TRBV30, the J call TRBJ2-3; tentative D call: TRBD2 (5 bases). The source of this sequence is a donor aged 40 or older with multiple myeloma. The CDR3 sequence: CAWSGELITQYF. In DNA form, the CDR3 reads TGTGCCTGGAGCGGGGAGTTAATTACGCAGTATTTT.